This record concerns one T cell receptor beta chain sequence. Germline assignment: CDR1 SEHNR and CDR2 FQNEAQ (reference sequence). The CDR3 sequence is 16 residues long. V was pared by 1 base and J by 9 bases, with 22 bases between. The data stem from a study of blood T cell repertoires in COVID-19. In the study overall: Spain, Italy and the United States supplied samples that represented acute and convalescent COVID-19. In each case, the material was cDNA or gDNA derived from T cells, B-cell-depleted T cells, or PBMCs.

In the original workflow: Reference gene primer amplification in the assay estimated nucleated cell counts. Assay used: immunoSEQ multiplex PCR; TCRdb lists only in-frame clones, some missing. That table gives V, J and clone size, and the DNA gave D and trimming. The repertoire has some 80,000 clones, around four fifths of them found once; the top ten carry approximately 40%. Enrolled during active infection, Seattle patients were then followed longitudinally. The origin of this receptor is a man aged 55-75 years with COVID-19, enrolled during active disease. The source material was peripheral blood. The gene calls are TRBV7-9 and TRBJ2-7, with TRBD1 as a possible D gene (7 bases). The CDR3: CASSLGVAGGGSGQYF. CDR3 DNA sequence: TGTGCCAGCAGCTTAGGTGTCGCAGGGGGAGGTTCTGGGCAGTACTTC.